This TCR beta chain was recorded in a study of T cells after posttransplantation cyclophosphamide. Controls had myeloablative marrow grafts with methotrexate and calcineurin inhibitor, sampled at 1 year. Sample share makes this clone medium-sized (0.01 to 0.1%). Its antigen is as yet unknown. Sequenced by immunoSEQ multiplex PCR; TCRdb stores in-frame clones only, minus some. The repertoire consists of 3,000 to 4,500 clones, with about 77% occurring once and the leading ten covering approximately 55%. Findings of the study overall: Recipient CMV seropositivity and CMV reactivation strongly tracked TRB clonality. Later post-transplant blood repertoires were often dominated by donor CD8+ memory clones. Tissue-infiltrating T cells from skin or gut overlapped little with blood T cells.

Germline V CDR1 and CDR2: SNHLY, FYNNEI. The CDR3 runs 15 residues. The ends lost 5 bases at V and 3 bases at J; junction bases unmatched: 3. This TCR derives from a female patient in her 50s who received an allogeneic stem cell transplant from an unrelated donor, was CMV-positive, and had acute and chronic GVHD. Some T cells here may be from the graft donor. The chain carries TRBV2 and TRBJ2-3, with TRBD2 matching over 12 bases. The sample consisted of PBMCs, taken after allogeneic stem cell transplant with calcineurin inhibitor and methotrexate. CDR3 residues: CASSPGTSGTDTQYF. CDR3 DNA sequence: TGTGCCAGCAGTCCCGGGACTAGCGGGACAGATACGCAGTATTTT.